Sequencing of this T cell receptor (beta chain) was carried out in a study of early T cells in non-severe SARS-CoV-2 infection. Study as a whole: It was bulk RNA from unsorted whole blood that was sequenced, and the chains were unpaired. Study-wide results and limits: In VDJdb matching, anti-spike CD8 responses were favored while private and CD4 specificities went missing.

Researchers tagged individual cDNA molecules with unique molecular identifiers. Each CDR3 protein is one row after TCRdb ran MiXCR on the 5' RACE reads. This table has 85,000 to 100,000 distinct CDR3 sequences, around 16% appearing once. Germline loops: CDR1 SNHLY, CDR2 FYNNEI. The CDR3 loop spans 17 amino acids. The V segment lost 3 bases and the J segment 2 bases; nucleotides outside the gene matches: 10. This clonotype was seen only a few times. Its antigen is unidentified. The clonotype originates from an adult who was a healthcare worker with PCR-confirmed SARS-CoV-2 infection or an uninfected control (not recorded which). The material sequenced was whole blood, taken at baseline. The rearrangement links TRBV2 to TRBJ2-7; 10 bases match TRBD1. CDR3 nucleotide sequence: TGTGCCAGCAGTGACACAGAGCCGGGACAGGGGCCCTACGAGCAGTACTTC. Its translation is CASSDTEPGQGPYEQYF.